This T cell receptor beta chain comes out of a study of shared clonotypes between healthy human individuals (dated by TCRdb to 2018 to 2021). In the study overall: The cohort comprised two women and a few men aged 18 to 49 years. To increase sequencing depth and limit assay-specific biases, TCR repertoire library preparation and sequencing were carried out by different laboratories using diverse techniques. Between about 0.9 and 10 billion PBMCs per donor were obtained by leukapheresis. Blood TCR repertoires of four to six healthy adults were deeply sequenced to estimate repertoire size and the extent of clonotype sharing between individuals. For each donor, three plates each were used for CD4 naive and CD4 memory, two plates were used for CD8 naive, and one plate was used for CD8 memory.

Using the deep immunoSEQ assay, multiplex PCR amplified TCR CDR3 regions from genomic DNA. Genomic DNA extracted from each cell subset was distributed evenly over all wells of several immunoSEQ 96-well plates, and each plate served as one replicate. For sorted subsets, each replicate PCR was loaded with around 200 ng genomic DNA, equivalent to 30,000 or so T cell genomes. Purified libraries were measured with a Qubit 3.0 fluorometer, size-checked on a Bioanalyzer 2100, and measured again with the KAPA Library Quantification kit. Every immunoSEQ 96-well plate was sequenced on a separate single-read 150-cycle Illumina NextSeq 550 flow cell. The study's own analysis went as follows. The immunoSEQ output contained only junctional sequences without quality scores, so filtering could not match that applied to full-length reads. To assign V/J genes and CDR3, sequences were annotated against IMGT germline references using PyIR, a Python wrapper for IgBLAST v1.9. Reads were filtered out if the reads had weak V/J assignments (E-value above 1e-6), no CDR3, stop codons, out-of-frame junctions, or ambiguous translated residues. A V3J clonotype was defined by an identical inferred V gene, J gene, and CDR3 amino acid sequence. Percentage overlap between repertoires was calculated by dividing the number of shared unique clonotypes by the size of the smaller repertoire. Three approaches were used to assess repertoire richness: RTK rarefaction, the Chao1 estimator, and Recon v2.1 estimates of unobserved clonotypes. For all TCRbeta clonotypes obtained by the gDNA method from a few donors, generation probabilities were computed with OLGA. TCRdb re-hosts the immuneACCESS table, in-frame sequences only. Its copies lack some clones; in the studies checked, an unresolved V gene accounts for under half of them, and the cause for the rest is not known. V, J and clone size derive from that table, while D and trimming were established from the DNA sequence. The sample table shows about 2.2 million clones, and about 94% are seen once. The top ten clones comprise about 1.7% of the sample.

Overall results and qualifications from the work: Naive subsets generally had larger estimated clonotype richness than memory subsets. Approximately 5% of naive CD4, 3.5% of naive CD8, roughly 2.4% of memory CD4, and 0.4% of memory CD8 clonotypes were shared across several donors. Pairwise subsampling indicated that sequencing depth was expected to affect the degree of clonotype sharing among donors. The genetic and exposure-history diversity represented was limited by the small number of donors. Incomplete sequencing was indicated by rarefaction of sorted-subset datasets, despite the large sequencing depth. Sampling was restricted to blood, and TCR repertoires in tissue are likely to differ from TCR repertoires in blood. Compared with non-shared clonotypes, the clonotypes found in all four sorted-subset donors had higher generation probabilities.

CD8 naive samples consisted of CD45RO-negative cells that were positively selected for CCR7, yielding a CD45RA+CCR7+ population without TemRA cells. The donors were healthy, HIV-negative adults with no recently reported acute infections or vaccinations. All donors were Caucasian adults living in Nashville, Tennessee, USA. After blood collection by leukapheresis, PBMCs were isolated using Ficoll-Histopaque density gradient centrifugation and then cryopreserved in the vapor phase of liquid nitrogen. Analytical flow cytometry was used to check the purity and quantity of each magnetically sorted T cell population. From each sorted fraction, genomic DNA was isolated and quantified by UV absorbance on a Nanodrop 2000c. At the junction V is shortened by 7 bases and J by 1 base, with 11 bases in between. From its cysteine to its phenylalanine, the CDR3 spans 14 amino acids. Here the CDR3 DNA is all that survives: 42 bases in frame from base 1. From the germline V gene, CDR1 is MDHEN and CDR2 is SYDVKM.

A remark on this clone: Its antigen remains unidentified. No base-level quality is on record; no much larger clone is a single base apart.

Sequencing input: naive CD8+ T cells from PBMCs. Interpreted using the paper, the cell subset or site label stands for: CD45RA+CCR7+. This receptor chain uses TRBV28 and TRBJ1-5; perhaps TRBD1 is the D gene, with 5 bases matching. The sequence was collected from a man in his late teens or twenties in good health. Some clones in this sample may be carry-over from other donors' samples. The DNA is TGTGCCAGCAACCTCGGGGGAAGCAATCAGCCCCAGCATTTT. It translates to CASNLGGSNQPQHF. The full variable domain, completed from the reference TRBV28 and TRBJ1-5 proteins outside the CDR3, reads DVKVTQSSRYLVKRTGEKVFLECVQDMDHENMFWYRQDPGLGLRLIYFSYDVKMKEKGDIPEGYSVSREKKERFSLILESASTNQTSMYLCASNLGGSNQPQHFGDGTRLSIL.